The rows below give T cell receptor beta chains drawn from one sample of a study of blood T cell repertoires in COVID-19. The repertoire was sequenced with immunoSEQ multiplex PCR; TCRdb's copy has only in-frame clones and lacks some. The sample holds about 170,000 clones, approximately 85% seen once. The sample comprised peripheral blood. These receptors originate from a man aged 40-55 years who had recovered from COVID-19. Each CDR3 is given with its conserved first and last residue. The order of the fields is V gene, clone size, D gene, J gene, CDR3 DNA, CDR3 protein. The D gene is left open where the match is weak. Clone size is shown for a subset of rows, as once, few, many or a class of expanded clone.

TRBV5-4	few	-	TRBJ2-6	TGTGCCAGCAGCTTGCGGAGCTCTGGGGCCAACGTCCTGACTTTC	CASSLRSSGANVLTF
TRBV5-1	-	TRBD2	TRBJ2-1	TGCGCCAGCCATCTAGCGGGAGATAGCAATGAGCAGTTCTTC	CASHLAGDSNEQFF
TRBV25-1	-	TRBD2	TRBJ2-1	TGTGCCAGCAGTGAATATTTGCGGGGGGGCAACAATGAGCAGTTCTTC	CASSEYLRGGNNEQFF
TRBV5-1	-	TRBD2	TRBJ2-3	TGCGCCAGCAGCTTGGGTAGCGGGGACACAGATACGCAGTATTTT	CASSLGSGDTDTQYF
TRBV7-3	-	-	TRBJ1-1	TGTGCCAGCAGCCTCAGGGGTGACACTGAAGCTTTCTTT	CASSLRGDTEAFF
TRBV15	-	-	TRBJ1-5	TGTGCCACCAGCAGAGCAAATCAGCCCCAGCATTTT	CATSRANQPQHF
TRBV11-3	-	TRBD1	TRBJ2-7	TGTGCCAGCAGCGACAGGGTTAACGACGAGCAGTACTTC	CASSDRVNDEQYF
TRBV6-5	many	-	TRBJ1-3	TGTGCCAGCAGTCCGGGAGTTGCTTCGAACACCATATATTTT	CASSPGVASNTIYF
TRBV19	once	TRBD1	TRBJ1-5	TGTGCCAGTAGGGGAGGACAGGCCATCGGTCAGCCCCAGCATTTT	CASRGGQAIGQPQHF
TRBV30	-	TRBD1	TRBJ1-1	TGTGCCTGGAGTCCCCCCGGACAGGGAGACACTGAAGCTTTCTTT	CAWSPPGQGDTEAFF
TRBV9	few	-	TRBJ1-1	TGTGCCAGCAGCGCCGTGGACAGCGCTGAAGCTTTCTTT	CASSAVDSAEAFF
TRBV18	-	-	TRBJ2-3	TGTGCCAGCTCACCACTGCAGGGCCTAGATACGCAGTATTTT	CASSPLQGLDTQYF
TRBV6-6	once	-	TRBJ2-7	TGTGCCAGCAGTTTACGGACACTCTACGAGCAGTACTTC	CASSLRTLYEQYF
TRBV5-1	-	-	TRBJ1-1	TGCGCCAGCAGCTTGGCGGGCGCCGGGGACACTGAAGCTTTCTTT	CASSLAGAGDTEAFF
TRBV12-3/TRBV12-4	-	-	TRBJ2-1	TGTGCCAGCAGTTTAATTTTAGAGGGCCAGCAGTTCTTC	CASSLILEGQQFF
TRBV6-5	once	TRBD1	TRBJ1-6	TGTGCCAGCAGTTACTCGGGGACAGCCGATTCACCCCTCCACTTT	CASSYSGTADSPLHF
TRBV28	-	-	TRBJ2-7	TGTGCCAGCAGTCGTGCGGGCAGCCGAGTTAGGTCCTACGAGCAGTACTTC	CASSRAGSRVRSYEQYF
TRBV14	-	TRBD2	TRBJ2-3	TGTGCCAGCAGCCGAGAAGCGGGGGCCCGCACAGATACGCAGTATTTT	CASSREAGARTDTQYF
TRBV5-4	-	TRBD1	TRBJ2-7	TGTGCCAGCAGACCCGGACAGGGGGCCTCCTACGAGCAGTACTTC	CASRPGQGASYEQYF
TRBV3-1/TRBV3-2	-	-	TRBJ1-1	TGTGCCAGCAGCCAGTACACAGAGAACACTGAAGCTTTCTTT	CASSQYTENTEAFF
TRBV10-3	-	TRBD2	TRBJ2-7	TGTGCCATCAGTGATCGCAGCGGGAGCTCCTACGAGCAGTACTTC	CAISDRSGSSYEQYF
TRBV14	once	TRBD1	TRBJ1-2	TGTGCCAGCAGCCGCAATCGAGGGGGCGCGGGCGGCTACACCTTC	CASSRNRGGAGGYTF
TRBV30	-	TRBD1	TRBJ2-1	TGTGCCTGGAACCAAGGACAGGGCCCCTACAATGAGCAGTTCTTC	CAWNQGQGPYNEQFF
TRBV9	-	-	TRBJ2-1	TGTGCCAGCAGCGTAGTCCCAGGTAGCTCCTACAATGAGCAGTTCTTC	CASSVVPGSSYNEQFF
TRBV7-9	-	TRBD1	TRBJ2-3	TGTGCCAGCAGCTTCCCCGACAGGGAACTATACACAGATACGCAGTATTTT	CASSFPDRELYTDTQYF
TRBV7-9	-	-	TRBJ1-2	TGTGCCAGCAGCTCGACAGGCGACTATGGCTACACCTTC	CASSSTGDYGYTF
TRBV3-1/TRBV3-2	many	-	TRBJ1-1	TGTGCCAGCAGCCATAGACACAGGAACACTGAAGCTTTCTTT	CASSHRHRNTEAFF
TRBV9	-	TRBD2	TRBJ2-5	TGTGCCAGCAGCGTAGGGGCTAGCGGGGGGCACCAAGAGACCCAGTACTTC	CASSVGASGGHQETQYF
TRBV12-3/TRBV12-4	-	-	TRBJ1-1	TGTGCCAGCAGTTTCGTGAACACTGAAGCTTTCTTT	CASSFVNTEAFF
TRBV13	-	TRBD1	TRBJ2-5	TGTGCCAGCAGCTTAAGGGCAGGGGGCGAAGAGACCCAGTACTTC	CASSLRAGGEETQYF
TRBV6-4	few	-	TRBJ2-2	TGTGCCAGCAGTTCCGGTGGAGACACCGGGGAGCTGTTTTTT	CASSSGGDTGELFF
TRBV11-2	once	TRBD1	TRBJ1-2	TGTGCCAGCAGCTTAGACAGGGGGGCTAACTATGGCTACACCTTC	CASSLDRGANYGYTF
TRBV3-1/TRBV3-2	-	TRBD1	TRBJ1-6	TGTGCCAGCAGCCAATCAGGGGGATCACCCCTCCACTTT	CASSQSGGSPLHF
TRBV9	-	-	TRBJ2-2	TGTGCCAGCAGCTCCCCTCAGACGAACACCGGGGAGCTGTTTTTT	CASSSPQTNTGELFF
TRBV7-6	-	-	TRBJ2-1	TGTGCCAGCAGCTTACAGGGTTTGGAGCAGTTCTTC	CASSLQGLEQFF
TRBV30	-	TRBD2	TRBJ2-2	TGTGCCTGGGGCGTTTTTAGCGGGAGCCGGGGAGCTGTTTTT	CAWGVFSGSRGAVF
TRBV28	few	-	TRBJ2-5	TGTGCCAGCAGTTCCCCAACTAGGACCAGGGGGACCCAGTACTTC	CASSSPTRTRGTQYF
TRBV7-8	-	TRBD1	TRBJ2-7	TGTGCCAGCACCCTTAGAGGGACAGGGAACTACGAGCAGTACTTC	CASTLRGTGNYEQYF
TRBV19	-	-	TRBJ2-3	TGTGCCAGTAGTATAACACAGGAGCCGCGGCGCACAGATACGCAGTATTTT	CASSITQEPRRTDTQYF
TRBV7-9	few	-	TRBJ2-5	TGTGCCAGCAGCTTGAGGCGACAAGAGACCCAGTACTTC	CASSLRRQETQYF
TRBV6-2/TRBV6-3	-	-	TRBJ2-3	TGTGCCAGCAGTTACGGGCAGCTTCCCACAGATACGCAGTATTTT	CASSYGQLPTDTQYF
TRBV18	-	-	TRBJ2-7	TGTGCCAGCTCACCAGGTCGACAGGAATACGAGCAGTACTTC	CASSPGRQEYEQYF
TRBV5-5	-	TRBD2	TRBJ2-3	TGTGCCAGCAGCTCTAGCGGGAGCGATGATACGCAGTATTTT	CASSSSGSDDTQYF
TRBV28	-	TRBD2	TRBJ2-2	TGTGCCAGCGAGTCGAGGAGCGGGGGCGGGGAGCTGTTTTTT	CASESRSGGGELFF
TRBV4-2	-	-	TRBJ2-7	TGTGCCAGCAGCCAAGTGTTACAGACCAACTACGAGCAGTACTTC	CASSQVLQTNYEQYF
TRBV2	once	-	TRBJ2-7	TGTGCCAGCAGGTCTTTGGAGCAGTACTTC	CASRSLEQYF
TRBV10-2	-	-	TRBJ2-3	TGCGCCAGCAGCGGACAGTCTAGCACAGATACGCAGTATTTT	CASSGQSSTDTQYF
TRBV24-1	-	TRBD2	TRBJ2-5	TGTGCCACCAGTGATTACCTAGCGGGCGACCAAGAGACCCAGTACTTC	CATSDYLAGDQETQYF
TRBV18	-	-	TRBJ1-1	TGTGCCAGCTCACCATTACTTTCGGGGACTGAAGCTTTCTTT	CASSPLLSGTEAFF
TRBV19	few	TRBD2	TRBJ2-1	TGTGCCAGTAGTACACTACGGGAGGTTGGTGAGCAGTTCTTC	CASSTLREVGEQFF
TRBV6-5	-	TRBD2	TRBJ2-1	TGTGCCAGCAGCCGGACTAGCGGGAGTTTTTTTGAGCAGTTCTTC	CASSRTSGSFFEQFF